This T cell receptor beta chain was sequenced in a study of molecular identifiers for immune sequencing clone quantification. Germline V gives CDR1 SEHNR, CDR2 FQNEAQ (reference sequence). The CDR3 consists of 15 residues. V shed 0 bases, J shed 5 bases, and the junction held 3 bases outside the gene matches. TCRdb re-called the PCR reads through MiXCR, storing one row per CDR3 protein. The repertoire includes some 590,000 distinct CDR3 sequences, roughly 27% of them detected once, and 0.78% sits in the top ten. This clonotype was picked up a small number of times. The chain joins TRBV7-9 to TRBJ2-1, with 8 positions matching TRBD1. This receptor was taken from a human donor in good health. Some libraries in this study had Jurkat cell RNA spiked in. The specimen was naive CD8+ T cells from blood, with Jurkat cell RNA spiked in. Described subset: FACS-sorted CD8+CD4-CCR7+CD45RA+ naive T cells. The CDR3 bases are TGTGCCAGCAGCTTAGCGGGGACAGGAAACAATGAGCAGTTCTTC. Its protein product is CASSLAGTGNNEQFF.